The clone carrying this T cell receptor (beta chain) was seen only once. Its antigen is not known. The CDR3 runs 13 residues. Deletions cut 6 bases from V and 6 bases from J, with 14 bases between. The data are from a study of T cell responses to AZD1222 COVID-19 vaccine. Study-wide findings and caveats: Clonal diversity may have been underestimated in mostly white British donors.

Libraries were prepared by immunoSEQ multiplex PCR; TCRdb keeps only in-frame clonotypes and omits some of them. The sample includes 60,000 to 75,000 clones, nearly 90% of them seen just once. This specimen was peripheral blood, taken 28 days after the second AZD1222 dose. The V call is TRBV12-3 or TRBV12-4, the J call TRBJ1-1; D possibly corresponds to TRBD1 (5 bases). This clonotype was obtained from an adult who received the AZD1222 COVID-19 vaccine. In DNA form, the CDR3 reads TGTGCCAGCAGCCTCATCCAGGGTCCTGAAGCTTTCTTT. The encoded protein is CASSLIQGPEAFF.